This T cell receptor beta chain was identified in a study of cytotoxic CD8 clonotypes in ibrutinib-treated CLL. Across the study: Median treatment time before response sampling was 12 months, range 6 to 36.

The V gene's germline CDR1 is SGHRS and CDR2 YFSETQ. V trimming: 4 bases; J trimming: 5 bases; junction bases outside the gene matches: 7. The CDR3 is 16 amino acids. Target depth was 1 in 200,000 to 1 in 1 million T cells, about 10x per clonotype. Generated by immunoSEQ multiplex PCR, the TCRdb table keeps only in-frame clones and is missing some. The repertoire holds 76,000 or so clones, with approximately 87% as singletons. The chain carries TRBV5-1 and TRBJ2-2; TRBD2 aligns across 11 bases. Material: PBMCs, obtained after 24 months of ibrutinib treatment. The clonotype comes from a human donor with chronic lymphocytic leukemia. The DNA for the CDR3 is TGCGCCAGCAGCGCAACGACTAGCGGGAAGACCGGGGAGCTGTTTTTT. This codes for CASSATTSGKTGELFF.